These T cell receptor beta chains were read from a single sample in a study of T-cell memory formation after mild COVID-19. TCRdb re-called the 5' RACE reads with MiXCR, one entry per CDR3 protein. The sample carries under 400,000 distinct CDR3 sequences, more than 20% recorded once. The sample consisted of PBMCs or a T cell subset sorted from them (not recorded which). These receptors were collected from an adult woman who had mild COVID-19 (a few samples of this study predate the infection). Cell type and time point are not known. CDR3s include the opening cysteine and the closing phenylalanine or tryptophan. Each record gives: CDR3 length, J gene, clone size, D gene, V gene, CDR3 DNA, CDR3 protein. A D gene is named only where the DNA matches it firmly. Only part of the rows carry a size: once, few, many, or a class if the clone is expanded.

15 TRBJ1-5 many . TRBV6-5 TGTGCCAGCAGTTACTCGGGCAGGCATAATCAGCCCCAGCATTTT CASSYSGRHNQPQHF
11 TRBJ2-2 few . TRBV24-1 TGTGCCACCAGTGACCTCGGGGAGCTGTTTTTT CATSDLGELFF
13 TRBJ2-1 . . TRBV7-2 TGTGCCAGCAGCCCATGGGCCAACAATGAGCAGTTCTTC CASSPWANNEQFF
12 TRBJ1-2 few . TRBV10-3 TGTGCCATCAGTGATCTCCGGGAGGGCTACACCTTC CAISDLREGYTF
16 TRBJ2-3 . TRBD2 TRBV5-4 TGTGCCAGCAGCTTGGCCTATCGGGAGGAGACCGATACGCAGTATTTT CASSLAYREETDTQYF
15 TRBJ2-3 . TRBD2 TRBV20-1 TGCAGTGCTAGTAGACTAGCAGAAAGCACAGATACGCAGTATTTT CSASRLAESTDTQYF
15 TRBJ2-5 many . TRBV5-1 TGCGCCAGCAGCCTTAACAGCGGCGGTCAAGAGACCCAGTACTTC CASSLNSGGQETQYF
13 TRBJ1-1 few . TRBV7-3 TGTGCCAGCAGCGCGGTCCCCAGCACTGAAGCTTTCTTT CASSAVPSTEAFF
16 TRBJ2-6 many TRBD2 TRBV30 TGTGCCATTGGGGGGGTCACATACTCTGGGGCCAACGTCCTGACTTTC CAIGGVTYSGANVLTF
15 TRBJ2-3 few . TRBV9 TGTGCCAGCAGCGCTGACGGGGGCGGGTCAGATACGCAGTATTTT CASSADGGGSDTQYF
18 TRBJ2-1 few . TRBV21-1 TGTGCCAGCAGCACCCGCCTCCGCCTAGCGGCTACATACAATGAGCAGTTCTTC CASSTRLRLAATYNEQFF
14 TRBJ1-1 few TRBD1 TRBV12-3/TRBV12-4 TGTGCCAGCACCTCAAGACAGGGCGTCACTGAAGCTTTCTTT CASTSRQGVTEAFF
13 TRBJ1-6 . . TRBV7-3 TGTGCCAGCAGCGCTGGACAGTCCTCACCCCTCCACTTT CASSAGQSSPLHF
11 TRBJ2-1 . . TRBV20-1 TGCAGTGCTCCCTCGGTTGGTGAGCAGTTCTTC CSAPSVGEQFF
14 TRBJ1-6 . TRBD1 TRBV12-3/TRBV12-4 TGTGCCAGCAGTTCGGGACAGCTTAATTCACCCCTCCACTTT CASSSGQLNSPLHF
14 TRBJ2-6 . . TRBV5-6 TGTGCCAGCAGCTTTCCGTATGGGGCCAACGTCCTGACTTTC CASSFPYGANVLTF
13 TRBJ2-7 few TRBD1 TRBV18 TGTGCCAGCGGACAGGGTTCGACCTACGAGCAGTACTTC CASGQGSTYEQYF
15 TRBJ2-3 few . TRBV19 TGTGCCAGTAGTATAGATCTATGGGGCACAGATACGCAGTATTTT CASSIDLWGTDTQYF
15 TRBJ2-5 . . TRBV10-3 TGTGCCATCAGTGTAGGCGGCAGCTTGCAAGAGACCCAGTACTTC CAISVGGSLQETQYF
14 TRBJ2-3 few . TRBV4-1 TGCGCCAGCAGCCATGGAAGGGGTGGAGATACGCAGTATTTT CASSHGRGGDTQYF